A selection of T cell receptor beta chains follows, all from one sample in a study of blood T cell repertoires in COVID-19. Clones were sequenced by immunoSEQ multiplex PCR, and TCRdb holds only the in-frame ones, with some missing. The repertoire has 150,000 or so clones, 70% to 85% of them found once; the top ten carry approximately 21%. The sample was peripheral blood. These receptors originate from a woman of 80 years or more with acute or convalescent COVID-19. Both conserved end residues are part of each CDR3. The order of the fields is V gene, J gene, D gene, clone size, CDR3 DNA, CDR3 protein. A D gene is named only where the DNA matches it firmly. Not all rows give a size; the values are once, few, many and, for expanded clones, a class.

TRBV7-6	TRBJ2-1	-	-	TGTGCCAGCAGCTCAACGAGCCTGTCTGGGCAGTTCTTC	CASSSTSLSGQFF
TRBV5-4	TRBJ1-2	TRBD1	few	TGTGCCAGCAGCCCCGGGACAGGCTATGGCTACACCTTC	CASSPGTGYGYTF
TRBV4-2	TRBJ2-5	TRBD1	-	TGTGCCAGCAGCCAAGGGGACAGGGATTACCAAGAGACCCAGTACTTC	CASSQGDRDYQETQYF
TRBV9	TRBJ1-3	TRBD1	-	TGTGCCAGCAGCGATACAGGGGTCCTCTCTGGAAACACCATATATTTT	CASSDTGVLSGNTIYF
TRBV2	TRBJ2-1	-	few	TGTGCCAGCAGAGAACAGGGTAGCTCCTACAATGAGCAGTTCTTC	CASREQGSSYNEQFF
TRBV27	TRBJ2-1	-	-	TGTGCCAGCAGTGTAGGCAGGGTGCGTAATGAGCAGTTCTTC	CASSVGRVRNEQFF
TRBV2	TRBJ1-6	-	-	TGTGCCAGCAACAAGGACAGCTTAGGTTCACCCCTCCACTTT	CASNKDSLGSPLHF
TRBV20-1	TRBJ2-4	-	-	TGCAGTGCTAGAGGTCGGGACATTCAGTACTTC	CSARGRDIQYF
TRBV11-2	TRBJ2-2	-	-	TGTGCCAGCAGCTCCCGTGCGGGACAGCTAACCGGGGAGCTGTTTTTT	CASSSRAGQLTGELFF
TRBV7-9	TRBJ1-1	-	few	TGTGCCAGCAGCCCCAGCACTGAAGCTTTCTTT	CASSPSTEAFF
TRBV6-5	TRBJ1-2	-	-	TGTGCCAGCAGTTACCGCCCGCAGGGTCACTATGGCTACACCTTC	CASSYRPQGHYGYTF
TRBV6-5	TRBJ2-1	-	few	TGTGCCAGACCCCCGGGACTGATATACAATGAGCAGTTCTTC	CARPPGLIYNEQFF
TRBV6-5	TRBJ1-2	TRBD1	-	TGTGCCAGCAGTAGGACAGGGGGACTCTATGGCTACACCTTC	CASSRTGGLYGYTF
TRBV24-1	TRBJ2-5	-	-	TGTGCCACCAGTGTCCCTCAAGAGACCCAGTACTTC	CATSVPQETQYF
TRBV3-1/TRBV3-2	TRBJ1-5	TRBD1	-	TGTGCCAGCAGCCTCGGGACAGGGCAACAGCCCCAGCATTTT	CASSLGTGQQPQHF
TRBV23-1	TRBJ2-3	TRBD2	-	TGCGCCAGCAGTTCCCTAGCGGGAGTGGATACGCAGTATTTT	CASSSLAGVDTQYF
TRBV18	TRBJ1-4	-	-	TGTGCCAGCTCACCCGAGGGCCGTCGAGAAAAACTGTTTTTT	CASSPEGRREKLFF
TRBV10-3	TRBJ2-1	TRBD2	few	TGTGCCATCAGTGACTTTAGCGGGAGCTCCTACAATGAGCAGTTCTTC	CAISDFSGSSYNEQFF
TRBV5-1	TRBJ2-1	-	-	TGCGCCAGCAGCTTCGGACTCCCGTCGGATGAGCAGTTCTTC	CASSFGLPSDEQFF
TRBV27	TRBJ2-2	TRBD2	-	TGTGCCAGCAGTTTACTCTCCGGGAGCGGGAGCACCGGGGAGCTGTTTTTT	CASSLLSGSGSTGELFF
TRBV7-2	TRBJ2-3	-	-	TGTGCCAGCAGCCTATACCTCACAGATACGCAGTATTTT	CASSLYLTDTQYF
TRBV6-5	TRBJ1-1	TRBD1	-	TGTGCCAGCAGGTACAGGGGGCCTGGCACTGAAGCTTTCTTT	CASRYRGPGTEAFF
TRBV5-1	TRBJ2-7	TRBD2	-	TGCGCCAGCAGCTTTCTGGGGGGGAGAGCGGGCGAGCAGTACTTC	CASSFLGGRAGEQYF
TRBV5-1	TRBJ1-1	-	-	TGCGCCAGCACAGAAAACGGAGGAACTGAAGCTTTCTTT	CASTENGGTEAFF
TRBV9	TRBJ2-1	-	-	TGTGCCAGCAGCGACCAACTGGACAATGAGCAGTTCTTC	CASSDQLDNEQFF
TRBV5-1	TRBJ2-1	TRBD2	-	TGCGCCAGCAGCTTGTTTGGGACTAGCGTTCATGAGCAGTTCTTC	CASSLFGTSVHEQFF
TRBV3-1/TRBV3-2	TRBJ2-7	-	-	TGTGCCAGCAGCCCGACAGGAGACCCTACCTACGAGCAGTACTTC	CASSPTGDPTYEQYF
TRBV9	TRBJ2-7	TRBD1	-	TGTGCCAGCAGCGGGGGACCGGGACAGGGGTTGTACGAGCAGTACTTC	CASSGGPGQGLYEQYF
TRBV11-2	TRBJ2-1	TRBD2	-	TGTGCCAGCAGCCCCGACGGGAGGCGGCACAATGAGCAGTTCTTC	CASSPDGRRHNEQFF
TRBV18	TRBJ2-7	-	-	TGTGCCAGCTCACCACCAACAGGATCCTACGAGCAGTACTTC	CASSPPTGSYEQYF
TRBV11-3	TRBJ2-5	-	-	TGTGCCAGCAGCTTGAGTGTACAAGAGACCCAGTACTTC	CASSLSVQETQYF
TRBV10-1	TRBJ2-3	-	-	TGCGCCAGCAGCGCCCTCCGGGATACGCAGTATTTT	CASSALRDTQYF
TRBV3-1/TRBV3-2	TRBJ2-3	-	once	TGTGCCAGCAGCCCCGCGGCAGCTCGCACAGATACGCAGTATTTT	CASSPAAARTDTQYF
TRBV6-2/TRBV6-3	TRBJ1-2	TRBD1	few	TGTGCCAGCAGCAACGCCGGGACAGGGGTCGGCTACACCTTC	CASSNAGTGVGYTF
TRBV11-2	TRBJ2-1	TRBD2	once	TGTGCCAGCAGCATCCTTCGCGGGAGCTCCTACAATGAGCAGTTCTTC	CASSILRGSSYNEQFF
TRBV11-2	TRBJ1-2	-	-	TGTGCCAGCAGCTTAGCAGGGGTCTATGGCTACACCTTC	CASSLAGVYGYTF
TRBV30	TRBJ2-1	-	-	TGTGCCTGGAGTCCATTCTCAGGGTTAAGCTCCTACAATGAGCAGTTCTTC	CAWSPFSGLSSYNEQFF
TRBV27	TRBJ1-1	-	few	TGTGCCAGCAGTTATGAAGGCGGACTTGAAGCTTTCTTT	CASSYEGGLEAFF
TRBV10-3	TRBJ1-3	-	-	TGTGCCATCAGGGACTCTTCGGGAAACACCATATATTTT	CAIRDSSGNTIYF
TRBV19	TRBJ2-3	TRBD2	-	TGTGCCAGTAGTACCCCCTGGGTAGCGGGAGGGGGCACAGATACGCAGTATTTT	CASSTPWVAGGGTDTQYF
TRBV27	TRBJ2-5	TRBD1	-	TGTGCCAGCAGTTTATCCGGGGACAGAAAAGAGACCCAGTACTTC	CASSLSGDRKETQYF
TRBV2	TRBJ1-2	-	-	TGTGCCAGCAGTGCCGGACTGATCTATGGCTACACCTTC	CASSAGLIYGYTF
TRBV9	TRBJ1-6	-	-	TGTGCCAGCAGCGTAGCCGGGTTTAATTCACCCCTCCACTTT	CASSVAGFNSPLHF
TRBV4-3	TRBJ2-1	-	-	TGCGCCAGCAGCCAAGAATATCGCGGGAACAATGAGCAGTTCTTC	CASSQEYRGNNEQFF
TRBV29-1	TRBJ1-1	-	-	TGCAGCGCGTCGACAGGTGGAGCTGAAGCTTTCTTT	CSASTGGAEAFF
TRBV4-3	TRBJ1-3	-	few	TGCGCCAGCAGCCAAGACGTTAATATAGCTAGCTCTGGAAACACCATATATTTT	CASSQDVNIASSGNTIYF